These 32 T cell receptor beta chains were sequenced from one sample in a study of blood T cell repertoires in COVID-19. TCRdb keeps only in-frame clones here, not all; method: immunoSEQ multiplex PCR. This sample has 55,000 to 70,000 clones, with more than 75% found just once. The sample consisted of peripheral blood. The receptors stem from a man between 60 and 75 years old with acute or convalescent COVID-19.

This clone has only one observation. The sample contains more than one DNA sequence encoding this CDR3. The chain has TRBV18 and TRBJ1-1; perhaps TRBD1 as D (5 bases). The CDR3 has 14 residues. From germline, CDR1 is KGHSH and CDR2 LQKENI. V lost 4 bases and J lost 1, with 10 bases in between. The CDR3, as DNA: TGTGCCAGCTCACTTGCCAGGGAGAACACTGAAGCTTTCTTT. It translates to CASSLARENTEAFF.

The V gene is TRBV5-6, the J gene TRBJ1-5, with 7 positions matching TRBD1. V lost 4 bases, J lost 1 base, and 5 bases stayed unmatched. The CDR3 spans 15 residues. Germline V lookup: CDR1 SGHDT, CDR2 YYEEEE. CDR3 sequence: CASSPGQLSNQPQHF. In DNA, the CDR3 is TGTGCCAGCAGCCCGGGACAGTTAAGCAATCAGCCCCAGCATTTT.

V usage is TRBV18 and J usage is TRBJ1-6; 8 bases are a match to TRBD1. The CDR3 contains 15 residues. The germline gives CDR1 KGHSH, CDR2 LQKENI. V lost 4 bases and J lost 7; bases outside the gene matches: 6. The CDR3 loop is CASSLGTGQNSPLHF. CDR3 bases: TGTGCCAGCTCACTTGGGACAGGTCAAAATTCACCCCTCCACTTT. Together with reference TRBV18 and TRBJ1-6, the CDR3 gives the full variable domain: NAGVMQNPRHLVRRRGQEARLRCSPMKGHSHVYWYRQLPEEGLKFMVYLQKENIIDESGMPKERFSAEFPKEGPSILRIQQVVRGDSAAYFCASSLGTGQNSPLHFGNGTRLTVT.

This chain connects TRBV6-2 or TRBV6-3 to TRBJ2-2; the D gene is possibly TRBD1 (5 bases). With 2 bases removed from V and 6 bases from J, the gap between germline ends came to 7 bases. The CDR3 contains 13 residues. Germline V lookup: CDR1 MNHEY, CDR2 SVGEGT. The CDR3 loop is CASSYRGPGELFF. CDR3 bases: TGTGCCAGCAGTTACAGGGGTCCCGGGGAGCTGTTTTTT.

CDR3 DNA: TGTGCCAGCAGCGCCTCTCTTGTCAGTACAGGGGTTTTTGAAAAACTGTTTTTT. Translation gives CASSASLVSTGVFEKLFF. V gene TRBV28 combines with J gene TRBJ1-4; 7 bases match TRBD1. The V segment lost 6 bases and the J segment 7 bases; nucleotides outside the gene matches: 20. This CDR3 contains 18 residues. Germline lookup yields CDR1 MDHEN and CDR2 SYDVKM.

The chain has TRBV28 and TRBJ1-5; 7 positions agree with TRBD1. Germline assignment: CDR1 MDHEN and CDR2 SYDVKM. The CDR3 is made up of 17 amino acids. V shed 7 bases, J shed 1 base, and the junction held 13 bases outside the gene matches. CDR3 sequence (DNA): TGTGCCAGCAAGTACAGGGGTAAGGTAATGAGCAATCAGCCCCAGCATTTT. Residues: CASKYRGKVMSNQPQHF. The full variable domain, with the rest looked up from reference TRBV28 and TRBJ1-5, is DVKVTQSSRYLVKRTGEKVFLECVQDMDHENMFWYRQDPGLGLRLIYFSYDVKMKEKGDIPEGYSVSREKKERFSLILESASTNQTSMYLCASKYRGKVMSNQPQHFGDGTRLSIL.

The gene calls are TRBV30 and TRBJ1-5; no definite D call. V was cut by 3 bases and J by 3 bases, with 9 bases left in between. Germline loops: CDR1 GTSNPN, CDR2 SVGIG (reference sequence). There are 13 residues in the CDR3. For the CDR3, the DNA is TGTGCCTGGAGGAACAGTGACAATCAGCCCCAGCATTTT. Its protein is CAWRNSDNQPQHF.

The chain links TRBV6-2 or TRBV6-3 to TRBJ2-1; D remains unclear. This CDR3 contains 12 residues. Germline values: CDR1 MNHEY, CDR2 SVGEGT. Trimming took off 3 bases at V and 8 bases at J, with 8 bases between the two ends. The CDR3 reads CASSYNVDEQFF. DNA for the CDR3: TGTGCCAGCAGTTATAACGTAGATGAGCAGTTCTTC.

The chain uses TRBV7-6 and TRBJ2-7, with TRBD2 matching over 7 bases. V lost 1 base and J lost 2; bases outside the gene matches: 5. Germline CDR1 and CDR2: SGHVS and FNYEAQ. The CDR3 consists of 15 residues. The CDR3 coding sequence is TGTGCCAGCAGCTTAGGGAGCGGGGATACCTACGAGCAGTACTTC. Protein: CASSLGSGDTYEQYF.

This clone was picked up a small number of times. The V and J genes are TRBV19 and TRBJ1-1, with D tentatively TRBD1 (5 bases). This CDR3 region has 15 residues. Per germline, CDR1 LNHDA and CDR2 SQIVND (reference sequence). The V gene lost 10 bases and the J gene lost 4 bases, with 22 bases spanning the gap. The CDR3 region has the DNA TGTGCCATACCTCACGGGGGGTATGGGCGCACTGAAGCTTTCTTT. Protein: CAIPHGGYGRTEAFF.

The chain has TRBV2 and TRBJ2-5; 14 bases are a match to TRBD2. J lost 0 bases, V lost 2 bases, and 17 bases had no gene match. There are 22 residues in the CDR3. Germline values: CDR1 SNHLY, CDR2 FYNNEI. In DNA, the CDR3 is TGTGCCAGCAGTGAACCCACCTCCAGGACTAGCGGGGGGCCAACGTACCAAGAGACCCAGTACTTC. Translating it yields CASSEPTSRTSGGPTYQETQYF.

This chain connects TRBV7-7 to TRBJ2-5; 10 nucleotides agree with TRBD1. With 5 bases clipped from V and 8 bases from J, the junction kept 5 bases outside the gene matches. The CDR3 length is 13 residues. Germline V gives CDR1 SSHAT, CDR2 FNYEAQ (reference sequence). CDR3: CASSLGTGDTQYF. The DNA for the CDR3 is TGTGCCAGCAGCCTAGGGACAGGGGACACCCAGTACTTC.

V is TRBV2 and J is TRBJ2-5; the D gene is possibly TRBD2 (5 bases). Germline V gene sequence: CDR1 SNHLY, CDR2 FYNNEI. V dropped 4 bases and J dropped 5 bases, with 14 bases sitting between them. This CDR3 is 14 amino acids long. For the CDR3, the DNA is TGTGCCAGCAGTGGGGCTACTCGGGGTGAGACCCAGTACTTC. It translates to CASSGATRGETQYF.

A few counts support this clone. The chain uses TRBV9 and TRBJ2-3; TRBD2 aligns across 12 bases. The CDR3 is 16 amino acids. Per germline, CDR1 SGDLS and CDR2 YYNGEE. V lost 0 bases and J lost 4; bases outside the gene matches: 3. The CDR3 spells CASSVVSSGGADTQYF. Written as DNA, the CDR3 is TGTGCCAGCAGCGTAGTATCTAGCGGGGGGGCAGATACGCAGTATTTT.

The table lists this clone with a few counts. The chain is built from TRBV7-9 and TRBJ2-5; D is perhaps TRBD2 (5 bases). CDR3 size: 13 residues. V gave up 2 bases and J gave up 5 bases, with 9 bases separating them. Germline assignment: CDR1 SEHNR and CDR2 FQNEAQ (reference sequence). DNA of the CDR3: TGTGCCAGCAGCTTATGGGAGCAGGAGACCCAGTACTTC. It yields the protein CASSLWEQETQYF.

The chain joins TRBV4-3 to TRBJ2-1, with TRBD2 identical over 8 bases. Trimming removed 0 bases from V and 4 bases from J; junction bases left unmatched: 5. The germline V gene encodes CDR1 LGHNA and CDR2 YSLEER. The length of the CDR3 is 16 residues. The CDR3 sequence is CASSQDRGGTYNEQFF. CDR3 bases: TGCGCCAGCAGCCAAGATCGGGGGGGCACTTACAATGAGCAGTTCTTC.

This chain links TRBV11-2 with TRBJ1-6, with a tentative D call TRBD1 (6 bases). CDR3 length: 15 residues. V lost 6 bases and J 9 bases, leaving 18 bases between the germline ends. In germline, CDR1 is SGHAT, CDR2 FQNNGV. The CDR3 spells CASSVKQGLGSPLHF. The CDR3 region has the DNA TGTGCCAGCAGTGTAAAGCAGGGGCTCGGTTCACCCCTCCACTTT.

The chain links TRBV7-2 to TRBJ1-5; D not certain. The V gene's germline CDR1 is SGHTA and CDR2 FQGNSA. Trimming took off 3 bases at V and 4 bases at J, with 10 bases between the two ends. The CDR3 runs 14 residues. CDR3 protein: CASSFSDGNQPQHF. The CDR3 DNA reads TGTGCCAGCAGCTTTTCCGACGGGAATCAGCCCCAGCATTTT.

This clone was found once. This rearrangement joins TRBV7-7 to TRBJ2-2, with D maybe TRBD2 (6 bases). Trimming left V 8 bases short and J 4 bases short, with 23 bases between. The germline CDR1 and CDR2 sequences are SSHAT and FNYEAQ (reference sequence). The CDR3 runs 17 residues. CDR3 DNA sequence: TGTGCCAGCCAATTGACTGCCCCGCTAGCGAGCACCGGGGAGCTGTTTTTT. This sequence encodes CASQLTAPLASTGELFF.

In this sample, this clone turned up a few times. This chain uses TRBV7-2 with TRBJ1-6; possible D gene TRBD1, 5 bases. Germline V CDR1 and CDR2: SGHTA, FQGNSA. This CDR3 spans 15 amino acids. Trimming pared 4 bases from V and 5 bases from J, leaving 12 bases between. This CDR3 is CASSSLEGHNSPLHF. CDR3 bases: TGTGCCAGCAGCTCGCTGGAGGGGCATAATTCACCCCTCCACTTT.

V and J are TRBV5-1 and TRBJ2-5, with D maybe TRBD1 (6 bases). Germline loops: CDR1 SGHRS, CDR2 YFSETQ. This CDR3 region has 12 residues. Trimming shortened V by 2 bases and J by 5 bases, and 7 bases separated the two germline ends. In DNA, the CDR3 is TGCGCCAGCAGCTTCAGGGGTGAGACCCAGTACTTC. It is translated as CASSFRGETQYF.

This chain links TRBV4-2 with TRBJ2-1, with TRBD1 matching over 7 bases. Germline V gives CDR1 LGHNA, CDR2 YNFKEQ. This CDR3 contains 18 residues. Trimming cost V 2 bases and J 4 bases; bases outside gene matches: 14. The CDR3 is CASSQSGKGAVGYNEQFF. CDR3 nucleotides: TGTGCCAGCAGCCAAAGTGGTAAGGGGGCGGTTGGTTACAATGAGCAGTTCTTC.

V is TRBV6-5 and J is TRBJ1-1; D gene uncertain. From germline, CDR1 is MNHEY and CDR2 SVGAGI. The CDR3 is 14 residues long. The ends were cut back, 0 bases at V and 4 bases at J, with 9 bases in the middle. The CDR3 spells CASSYSAALTEAFF. DNA of the CDR3: TGTGCCAGCAGTTACTCCGCGGCACTCACTGAAGCTTTCTTT.

This clone was counted once. The J gene is TRBJ1-5, the V gene TRBV4-1; a possible D gene is TRBD1 (5 bases). V was pared by 0 bases and J by 1 base, with 13 bases between. This CDR3 has 17 amino acids. Germline V lookup: CDR1 MGHRA, CDR2 YSYEKL. CDR3 coding DNA: TGCGCCAGCAGCCAAGATCGTCAGGGAATAAGCAATCAGCCCCAGCATTTT. It specifies CASSQDRQGISNQPQHF.

The chain uses TRBV9 and TRBJ1-1; TRBD1 matches at 7 bases. Per the germline V gene, CDR1 is SGDLS and CDR2 is YYNGEE. Trimming at V came to 3 bases and at J to 3 bases, leaving 8 bases not matched to a gene. The length of the CDR3 is 15 residues. The CDR3 loop is CASSAGTDRDTEAFF. The CDR3 DNA is TGTGCCAGCAGCGCCGGGACAGACAGGGACACTGAAGCTTTCTTT.

This clone has only one observation. The rearrangement links TRBV18 to TRBJ1-6; 9 bases map to TRBD1. This CDR3 contains 15 residues. V was clipped by 6 bases and J by 5 bases; unmatched bases: 5. Germline V gives CDR1 KGHSH, CDR2 LQKENI. CDR3 nucleotide sequence: TGTGCCAGCTCGAGGGGACAGGGCGATAATTCACCCCTCCACTTT. It translates to CASSRGQGDNSPLHF.

The CDR3 protein is CASSYDRVNQPQHF. CDR3 sequence (DNA): TGTGCCAGCAGTTATGACAGGGTTAATCAGCCCCAGCATTTT. The chain has TRBV2 and TRBJ1-5, with 7 bases fitting TRBD1. Unmatched junction bases numbered 5, after V lost 5 bases and J lost 4 bases. Germline CDR1 SNHLY, CDR2 FYNNEI. CDR3 length equals 14 residues.

This rearrangement joins TRBV24-1 to TRBJ1-5, with 10 positions matching TRBD1. This CDR3 spans 14 amino acids. Looked up from germline, CDR1 is KGHDR and CDR2 is SFDVKD. Trimming cost V 10 bases and J 5 bases; bases outside gene matches: 7. Written as DNA, the CDR3 is TGTGCCACACAGTATGGGACAGGGGATCAGCCCCAGCATTTT. This gives the protein CATQYGTGDQPQHF.

CDR3 DNA: TGCGCCAGCAGCTTGTCCCCGGGTCAGGGCGGTTACGAGCAGTACTTC. It translates to CASSLSPGQGGYEQYF. The V gene is TRBV5-1, the J gene TRBJ2-7; possibly TRBD1 for D (5 bases). Trimming cost V 1 base and J 4 bases, with 18 bases left between them. The CDR3 loop spans 16 amino acids. Germline loops: CDR1 SGHRS, CDR2 YFSETQ. Together with reference TRBV5-1 and TRBJ2-7, the CDR3 gives the full variable domain: KAGVTQTPRYLIKTRGQQVTLSCSPISGHRSVSWYQQTPGQGLQFLFEYFSETQRNKGNFPGRFSGRQFSNSRSEMNVSTLELGDSALYLCASSLSPGQGGYEQYFGPGTRLTVT.

This clone was seen only a few times. The rearrangement joins TRBV11-2 to TRBJ2-1; 15 bases fit TRBD2. The CDR3 contains 17 residues. CDR1 and CDR2 from the germline V gene are SGHAT and FQNNGV. With V trimmed by 5 bases and J by 4 bases, 6 bases remained unmatched. The CDR3 reads CASSHLGTSGGYNEQFF. For the CDR3, the DNA is TGTGCCAGCAGCCACCTGGGGACTAGCGGGGGGTACAATGAGCAGTTCTTC.

The V gene is TRBV20-1, the J gene TRBJ2-1, with D maybe TRBD2 (6 bases). The CDR3 sequence is 11 residues long. The ends were cut back, 1 base at V and 8 bases at J, with 6 bases in the middle. The germline V gene has CDR1 DFQATT and CDR2 SNEGSKA (reference sequence). CDR3 in DNA: TGCAGTGCTAGAGCGGGGGATGAGCAGTTCTTC. Its protein is CSARAGDEQFF.

This CDR3 is CASLGPGDTEAFF. DNA for the CDR3: TGTGCCAGCTTGGGCCCGGGGGACACTGAAGCTTTCTTT. The chain is built from TRBV14 and TRBJ1-1; weak D call: TRBD1 (5 bases). CDR3 size: 13 residues. Looked up from germline, CDR1 is SGHDN and CDR2 is FVKESK. With 8 bases removed from V and 3 bases from J, the gap between germline ends came to 13 bases.